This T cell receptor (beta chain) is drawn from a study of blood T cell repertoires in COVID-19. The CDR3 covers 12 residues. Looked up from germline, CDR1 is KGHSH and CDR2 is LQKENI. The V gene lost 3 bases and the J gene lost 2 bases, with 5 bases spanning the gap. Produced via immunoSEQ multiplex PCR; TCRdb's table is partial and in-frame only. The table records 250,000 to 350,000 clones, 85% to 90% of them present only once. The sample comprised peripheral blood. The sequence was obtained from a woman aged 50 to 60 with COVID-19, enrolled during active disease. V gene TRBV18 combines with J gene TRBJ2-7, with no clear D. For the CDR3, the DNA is TGTGCCAGCTCACCGTCCGCCTACGAGCAGTACTTC. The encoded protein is CASSPSAYEQYF. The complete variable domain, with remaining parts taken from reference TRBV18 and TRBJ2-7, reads NAGVMQNPRHLVRRRGQEARLRCSPMKGHSHVYWYRQLPEEGLKFMVYLQKENIIDESGMPKERFSAEFPKEGPSILRIQQVVRGDSAAYFCASSPSAYEQYFGPGTRLTVT.